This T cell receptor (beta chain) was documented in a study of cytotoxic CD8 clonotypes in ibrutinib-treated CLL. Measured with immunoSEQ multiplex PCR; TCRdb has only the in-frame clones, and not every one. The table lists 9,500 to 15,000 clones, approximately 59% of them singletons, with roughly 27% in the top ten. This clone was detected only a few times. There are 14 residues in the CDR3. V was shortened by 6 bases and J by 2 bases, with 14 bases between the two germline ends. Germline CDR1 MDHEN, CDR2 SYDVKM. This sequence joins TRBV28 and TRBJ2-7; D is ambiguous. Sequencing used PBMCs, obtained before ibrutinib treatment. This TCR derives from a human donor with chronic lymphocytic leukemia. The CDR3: CASSPLSMAYEQYF. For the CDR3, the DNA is TGTGCCAGCAGCCCACTATCCATGGCCTACGAGCAGTACTTC.